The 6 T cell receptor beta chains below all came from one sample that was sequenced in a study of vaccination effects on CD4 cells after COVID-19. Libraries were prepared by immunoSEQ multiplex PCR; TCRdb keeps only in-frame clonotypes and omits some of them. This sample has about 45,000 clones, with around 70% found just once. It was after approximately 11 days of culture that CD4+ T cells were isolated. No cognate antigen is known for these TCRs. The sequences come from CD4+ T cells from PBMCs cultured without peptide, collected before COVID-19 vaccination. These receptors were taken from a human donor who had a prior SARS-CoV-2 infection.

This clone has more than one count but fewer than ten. This CDR3 reads CAWSANYPGGNQPQHF. CDR3 bases: TGTGCCTGGAGTGCAAACTATCCGGGGGGCAATCAGCCCCAGCATTTT. V is TRBV30 and J is TRBJ1-5, with D possibly TRBD1 on 5 matching bases. Germline assignment: CDR1 GTSNPN and CDR2 SVGIG (reference sequence). V lost 1 base, J lost 2 bases, and 15 bases lay in between. The CDR3 consists of 16 residues. The entire variable domain, with the rest obtained from reference TRBV30 and TRBJ1-5, is as follows: SQTIHQWPATLVQPVGSPLSLECTVEGTSNPNLYWYRQAAGRGLQLLFYSVGIGQISSEVPQNLSASRPQDRQFILSSKKLLLSDSGFYLCAWSANYPGGNQPQHFGDGTRLSIL.

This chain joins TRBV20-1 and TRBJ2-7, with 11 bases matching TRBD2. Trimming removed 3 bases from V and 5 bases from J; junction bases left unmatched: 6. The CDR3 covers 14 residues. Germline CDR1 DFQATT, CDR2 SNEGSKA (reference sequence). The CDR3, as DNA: TGCAGTGCTAGTATAGCGGGAGGGCCCGACGAGCAGTACTTC. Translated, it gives CSASIAGGPDEQYF.

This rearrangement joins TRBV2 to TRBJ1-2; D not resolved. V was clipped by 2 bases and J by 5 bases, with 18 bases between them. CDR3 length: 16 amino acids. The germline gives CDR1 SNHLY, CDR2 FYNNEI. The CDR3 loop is CASSEWSLRSGYGYTF. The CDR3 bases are TGTGCCAGCAGTGAATGGTCTCTACGATCGGGGTATGGCTACACCTTC.

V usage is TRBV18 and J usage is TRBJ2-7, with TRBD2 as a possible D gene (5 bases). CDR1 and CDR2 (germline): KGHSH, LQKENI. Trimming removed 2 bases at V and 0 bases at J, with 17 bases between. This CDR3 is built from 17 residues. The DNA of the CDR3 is TGTGCCAGCTCACCAGTGCTAGCAGGCCCGAGCTCCTACGAGCAGTACTTC. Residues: CASSPVLAGPSSYEQYF.

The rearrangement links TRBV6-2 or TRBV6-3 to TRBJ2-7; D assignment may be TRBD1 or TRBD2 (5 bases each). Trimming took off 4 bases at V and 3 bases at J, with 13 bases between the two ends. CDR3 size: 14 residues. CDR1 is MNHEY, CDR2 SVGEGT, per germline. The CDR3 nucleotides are TGTGCCAGCAGTTCTATCATGGGGGTCTACGAGCAGTACTTC. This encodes CASSSIMGVYEQYF.

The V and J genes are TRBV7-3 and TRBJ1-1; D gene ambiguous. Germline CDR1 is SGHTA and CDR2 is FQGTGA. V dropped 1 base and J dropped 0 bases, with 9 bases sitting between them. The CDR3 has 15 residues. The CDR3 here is CASSLIVPLNTEAFF. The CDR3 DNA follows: TGTGCCAGCAGCTTAATAGTTCCCTTGAACACTGAAGCTTTCTTT.